These T cell receptor beta chains were read from a single sample in a study of T cells in Graves' hyperthyroidism and ophthalmopathy. From the multiplex PCR reads, TCRdb called clonotypes with MiXCR, one entry per CDR3 protein. In the table there are about 270,000 distinct CDR3 sequences, less than 30% of which are singletons. Source material: blood. Receptors were obtained from a man in his forties with Graves' hyperthyroidism that later progressed to Graves' ophthalmopathy. The CDR3 runs from the conserved cysteine through the conserved F or W. D genes are given only for firm matches. Rows may omit the clone size; those that give it use once, few, many or a size class.

size: -; length: 12; V: TRBV28; D: -; J: TRBJ1-1; DNA: TGTGCCAGCAGAACCGATGTCACTGAAGCTTTCTTT; CDR3: CASRTDVTEAFF
size: many; length: 12; V: TRBV12-3/TRBV12-4; D: -; J: TRBJ1-1; DNA: TGTGCCAGCAGTTTATCCCGCGGTGAAGCTTTCTTT; CDR3: CASSLSRGEAFF
size: few; length: 15; V: TRBV3-1; D: -; J: TRBJ1-3; DNA: TGTGCCAGCAGCCGACGACCAGGGCCCTCGGACACCATATATTTT; CDR3: CASSRRPGPSDTIYF
size: once; length: 16; V: TRBV27; D: TRBD2; J: TRBJ2-5; DNA: TGTGCCAGCAGACCCACCGGACTAGCGGGTAGAGAGACCCAGTACTTC; CDR3: CASRPTGLAGRETQYF
size: many; length: 14; V: TRBV20-1; D: -; J: TRBJ2-2; DNA: TGCAGTGCTAGAGATAGACAGCCCACCGGGGAGCTGTTTTTT; CDR3: CSARDRQPTGELFF
size: many; length: 16; V: TRBV6-5; D: TRBD1; J: TRBJ2-4; DNA: TGTGCCAGCAGTTACCGGGTTAAGGGGGCGATGGACATTCAGTACTTC; CDR3: CASSYRVKGAMDIQYF
size: many; length: 12; V: TRBV30; D: -; J: TRBJ2-7; DNA: TGTGCCCTCGACAGGAGCTCCTACGAGCAGTACTTC; CDR3: CALDRSSYEQYF
size: many; length: 13; V: TRBV18; D: -; J: TRBJ1-5; DNA: TGTGCCAGCTCACTCGGGACTAATCAGCCCCAGCATTTT; CDR3: CASSLGTNQPQHF
size: many; length: 15; V: TRBV11-2; D: -; J: TRBJ2-7; DNA: TGTGCCAGCAGCTCCACCCCGGGGCAAGTCGGCGAGCAGTACTTC; CDR3: CASSSTPGQVGEQYF
size: many; length: 13; V: TRBV5-4; D: -; J: TRBJ2-7; DNA: TGTGCCAGCGGTAACAGGGATTCCTACGAGCAGTACTTC; CDR3: CASGNRDSYEQYF
size: many; length: 13; V: TRBV27; D: -; J: TRBJ2-5; DNA: TGTGCCAGCAGTTTAGGCTATCAAGAGACCCAGTACTTC; CDR3: CASSLGYQETQYF
size: many; length: 13; V: TRBV10-3; D: -; J: TRBJ1-2; DNA: TGTGCCGCGGGGGGGGAAGATGACTATGGCTACACCTTC; CDR3: CAAGGEDDYGYTF
size: many; length: 15; V: TRBV28; D: -; J: TRBJ2-2; DNA: TGTGCCAGCAGTTTAATCGGACTAAACACCGGGGAGCTGTTTTTT; CDR3: CASSLIGLNTGELFF
size: many; length: 14; V: TRBV6-5; D: -; J: TRBJ2-5; DNA: TGTGCCAGCAGTTACTCGGCACAAGGGAAAACCCAGTACTTC; CDR3: CASSYSAQGKTQYF